The 9 T cell receptor beta chains in this list originate from one sample, sequenced in a study of blood T cell repertoires in COVID-19. Using immunoSEQ multiplex PCR, the repertoire was profiled, and TCRdb retains in-frame clones only, with some absent. Counted here are approximately 170,000 clones, roughly four fifths occurring once; the ten biggest clones make up about an eighth. The sample was PBMCs or T cells enriched from blood (not recorded which). The receptors here all came from a man aged 45 to 65 who had recovered from COVID-19.

The chain couples TRBV6-6 to TRBJ1-2, with TRBD1 identical over 9 bases. Trimming removed 4 bases from V and 4 bases from J; junction bases left unmatched: 4. The CDR3 length is 14 residues. Germline V gene sequence: CDR1 MNHNY, CDR2 SVGAGI (reference sequence). The CDR3 sequence is CASSSTGGPYGYTF. In DNA, the CDR3 is TGTGCCAGCAGTTCGACAGGGGGGCCCTATGGCTACACCTTC.

This sequence joins TRBV6-5 and TRBJ1-3; weak D call: TRBD1 (5 bases). Deletions cut 3 bases from V and 0 bases from J, with 12 bases between. This CDR3 spans 16 amino acids. In germline, CDR1 is MNHEY, CDR2 SVGAGI. Here the CDR3 reads CASSYGTASSGNTIYF. CDR3 sequence (DNA): TGTGCCAGCAGTTATGGGACTGCTAGCTCTGGAAACACCATATATTTT.

The chain carries TRBV7-9 and TRBJ2-2; TRBD1 is a possible D gene (5 bases). This CDR3 contains 15 residues. Germline loops: CDR1 SEHNR, CDR2 FQNEAQ (reference sequence). Trimming removed 1 base at V and 5 bases at J, with 11 bases between. DNA of the CDR3: TGTGCCAGCAGCTTAGGCAGGGCCGGGACCGGGGAGCTGTTTTTT. Its protein product is CASSLGRAGTGELFF.

V is TRBV4-1 and J is TRBJ2-1; D perhaps matches TRBD1 (6 bases). CDR1 MGHRA and CDR2 YSYEKL come from the germline V gene. Between the trimmed V and J ends, which lost 1 base and 5 bases, there was a span of 15 bases. The CDR3 runs to 16 residues. For the CDR3, the DNA is TGCGCCAGCAGCCAAGGGGGGCAGTTTACCGACAATGAGCAGTTCTTC. It is translated as CASSQGGQFTDNEQFF.

The gene calls are TRBV6-4 and TRBJ1-5; D uncertain. Germline assignment: CDR1 MRHNA and CDR2 SNTAGT. Trimming removed 5 bases at V and 6 bases at J, with 11 bases between. The CDR3 totals 13 residues. The CDR3 bases are TGTGCCAGCAGTTGGAGGGCGGGTCAGCCCCAGCATTTT. Amino acid sequence: CASSWRAGQPQHF.

The rearrangement joins TRBV2 to TRBJ1-1; 10 positions match TRBD1. The V gene end was trimmed by 4 bases and the J gene end by 12 bases; junction bases not matched to a gene: 2. Per the germline V gene, CDR1 is SNHLY and CDR2 is FYNNEI. The CDR3 length is 11 residues. For the CDR3, the DNA is TGTGCCAGCAGTGGGGGACAGGGGACTTTCTTT. Its translation is CASSGGQGTFF.

The chain has TRBV9 and TRBJ1-2; tentatively, D is TRBD1 (5 bases). The V and J ends lost 0 bases and 5 bases respectively, with 11 bases between them. The CDR3 has 14 amino acids. From germline, CDR1 is SGDLS and CDR2 YYNGEE. The CDR3 spells CASSVVDSTYGYTF. The CDR3 DNA is TGTGCCAGCAGCGTAGTTGACAGCACTTATGGCTACACCTTC.

The chain joins TRBV14 to TRBJ2-6; D is perhaps TRBD1 (6 bases). Trimming shortened V by 3 bases and J by 3 bases, and 24 bases separated the two germline ends. The CDR3 is 20 amino acids. Germline-derived CDR1 and CDR2 are SGHDN and FVKESK. The CDR3 DNA reads as TGTGCCAGCAGCCACCCCAAATCCCAGGGGTTTTGGAGTGGGGCCAACGTCCTGACTTTC. As protein: CASSHPKSQGFWSGANVLTF.

V gene TRBV19 combines with J gene TRBJ2-1; 10 bases are shared with TRBD2. In germline, CDR1 is LNHDA, CDR2 SQIVND (reference sequence). The V segment lost 5 bases and the J segment 9 bases; nucleotides outside the gene matches: 10. The CDR3 spans 15 residues. CDR3 amino acids: CASSLPGLAMGEQFF. The CDR3 DNA follows: TGTGCCAGTAGTTTACCGGGACTAGCGATGGGTGAGCAGTTCTTC. The whole variable domain, filled in from reference TRBV19 and TRBJ2-1, reads DGGITQSPKYLFRKEGQNVTLSCEQNLNHDAMYWYRQDPGQGLRLIYYSQIVNDFQKGDIAEGYSVSREKKESFPLTVTSAQKNPTAFYLCASSLPGLAMGEQFFGPGTRLTVL.